The rows below give T cell receptor beta chains drawn from one sample of a study of T cell changes during pregnancy in multiple sclerosis. Profiled with immunoSEQ multiplex PCR; TCRdb holds only in-frame clones, not every one. The table lists tens of thousands of clones, around 92% of them singletons. The sample consisted of peripheral blood, taken after pregnancy. The receptors come from a female donor with multiple sclerosis, enrolled in a pregnancy study. CDR3s include the opening cysteine and the closing phenylalanine or tryptophan. The order of the fields is D gene, J gene, clone size, CDR3 length, V gene, CDR3 DNA, CDR3 protein. A D gene is named only where the DNA matches it firmly. Clone size is shown for a subset of rows, as once, few, many or a class of expanded clone.

TRBD1	TRBJ1-4	.	18	TRBV7-6	TGTGCCAGCAGCTTAGTTTCTATCAGGGGGCGGTTAGGGGAAAAACTGTTTTTT	CASSLVSIRGRLGEKLFF
TRBD1	TRBJ1-5	.	13	TRBV9	TGTGCCAGCAGCCCTACAGGGGATCAGCCCCAGCATTTT	CASSPTGDQPQHF
TRBD2	TRBJ2-3	.	17	TRBV2	TGTGCCAGCAGTGACTTTGCTAGCGGGAGAATGGAAGATACGCAGTATTTT	CASSDFASGRMEDTQYF
TRBD2	TRBJ2-5	.	15	TRBV7-3	TGTGCCAGCAGCTCAGGACTAGCGGGGTCGGGGACCCAGTACTTC	CASSSGLAGSGTQYF
.	TRBJ1-1	.	14	TRBV28	TGTGCCAGCAGTTTACCAGGCATGAACACTGAAGCTTTCTTT	CASSLPGMNTEAFF
.	TRBJ1-3	.	16	TRBV5-1	TGCGCCAGCAGCCCTTTGCAGCGGGGCTCTGGAAACACCATATATTTT	CASSPLQRGSGNTIYF
TRBD1	TRBJ1-1	.	15	TRBV5-5	TGTGCCAGCAGCCCAGGGGGTCGTGCGGACACTGAAGCTTTCTTT	CASSPGGRADTEAFF
.	TRBJ1-2	.	12	TRBV19	TGTGCCAGTAGTATTTCAGGGATGAGCTACACCTTC	CASSISGMSYTF
.	TRBJ2-5	few	15	TRBV7-6	TGTGCCAGCAGCTTAGTCGGGCGCGGGCGGGAGACCCAGTACTTC	CASSLVGRGRETQYF
TRBD2	TRBJ2-5	once	16	TRBV5-1	TGCGCCAGCAGCATCGCTAGCGGGAGGAACCAAGAGACCCAGTACTTC	CASSIASGRNQETQYF
TRBD1	TRBJ1-1	.	14	TRBV19	TGTGCCAGTAGTAGACAGGGAACGAACACTGAAGCTTTCTTT	CASSRQGTNTEAFF
.	TRBJ2-2	.	19	TRBV4-3	TGCGCCAGCAGCCAAGATCCAGACACCCCGGAATCGAACACCGGGGAGCTGTTTTTT	CASSQDPDTPESNTGELFF
.	TRBJ2-1	once	15	TRBV9	TGTGCCAGCAGCGTAGGGCTAGCTTACCCCAATGAGCAGTTCTTC	CASSVGLAYPNEQFF
.	TRBJ2-7	.	17	TRBV18	TGTGCCAGCTCACCTCCGCCTACTAGCACCGCCTACTACGAGCAGTACTTC	CASSPPPTSTAYYEQYF
.	TRBJ1-1	.	16	TRBV19	TGTGCCAGTAACGACGCGACAGCCGGTCGGAACACTGAAGCTTTCTTT	CASNDATAGRNTEAFF
TRBD1	TRBJ1-1	.	14	TRBV5-1	TGCGCCAGCAGCCCGCTGACAGGGGACACTGAAGCTTTCTTT	CASSPLTGDTEAFF
.	TRBJ1-1	.	14	TRBV21-1	TGTGCCAGCAGCCCTCGACAGGGCCGAGCTGAAGCTTTCTTT	CASSPRQGRAEAFF
TRBD2	TRBJ2-1	.	15	TRBV7-3	TGTGCCAGCAGCCGTAGCGGGGGGGCGGAAAATGAGCAGTTCTTC	CASSRSGGAENEQFF
.	TRBJ2-3	.	13	TRBV2	TGTGCCAGCACCCCCCTGCGGGGAGATACGCAGTATTTT	CASTPLRGDTQYF
.	TRBJ1-2	.	13	TRBV19	TGTGCCAGTAGTACGCTTTTTGGGCAGGGCTACACCTTC	CASSTLFGQGYTF
.	TRBJ1-1	.	12	TRBV6-6	TGTGCCAGCAGTAGAGGGTACGCTGAAGCTTTCTTT	CASSRGYAEAFF
.	TRBJ2-5	.	11	TRBV19	TGTGCCAGTGGACAGCAAGAGACCCAGTACTTC	CASGQQETQYF
TRBD2	TRBJ2-3	.	14	TRBV7-9	TGTGCCAGCAGCTTCACGGGGGGGCCAGATACGCAGTATTTT	CASSFTGGPDTQYF
.	TRBJ1-6	few	15	TRBV19	TGTGCCACCCGACAGAAATCCTCCTATAATTCACCCCTCCACTTT	CATRQKSSYNSPLHF
TRBD2	TRBJ2-5	.	15	TRBV5-1	TGCGCCAGCAGCTCAGGGACTAGCGGACAAGAGACCCAGTACTTC	CASSSGTSGQETQYF
.	TRBJ1-2	once	16	TRBV7-2	TGTGCCAGCAGCTTAAGTGGGGTGCTACAGGATGATGGCTACACCTTC	CASSLSGVLQDDGYTF
.	TRBJ2-1	.	15	TRBV6-5	TGTGCCAGCAAAGAACAGGGAAGCCCTTACAATGAGCAGTTCTTC	CASKEQGSPYNEQFF
TRBD1	TRBJ2-7	.	15	TRBV7-9	TGTGCCAGCACCATTACTGGACAGGGCCTCGACGAGCAGTACTTC	CASTITGQGLDEQYF
.	TRBJ1-1	once	14	TRBV5-1	TGCGCCAGCAGCTTGGGAGGGGGACCTGGTGAAGCTTTCTTT	CASSLGGGPGEAFF